This T cell receptor (beta chain) appears in the sequencing data of a study of T cells in women clearing cervical HPV infection. General study findings and limits: Richness plus V gene abundances separated cases from controls with AUC about 0.8.

As regards this clone: Its antigen is unidentified. The read terminates 3 residues before the CDR3 end, so the remaining end is supplied by the germline J gene.

All participants had a single incident cervical HPV16 infection, and prevalent HPV16 infections were excluded. The repertoire was sequenced with immunoSEQ multiplex PCR; TCRdb's copy has only in-frame clones and lacks some. This sample's clone table lists roughly 28,000 clones. CDR1 is KGHSH, CDR2 LQKENI, per germline. V was clipped by 2 bases and J by 6 bases; unmatched bases: 7. The CDR3 sequence is 14 residues long. The sequenced sample was blood buffy coat. The chain employs TRBV18 and TRBJ2-7; 7 bases align to TRBD2. The clonotype was recovered from a woman between 18 and 69 years old with a cervical HPV16 infection that either progressed to CIN3+ or cleared (not recorded which). The CDR3: CASSPARGGLEQYF. The CDR3 bases that were read are TGTGCCAGCTCACCAGCGCGGGGAGGGCTCGAG.